Following are 8 T cell receptor beta chains from one sample sequenced in a study of vaccination and CD4 T cells after COVID-19. Time point meaning: late sampling 161 to 241 days after vaccination in three convalescent patients. A single record per CDR3 protein comes from TCRdb applying MiXCR to the PCR reads. Here the sample spans approximately 40,000 distinct CDR3 sequences, around 33% being singletons. Sample: CD4+ T cells from blood, taken about 7 months after SARS-CoV-2 vaccination. These receptor sequences come from a human donor who had recovered from COVID-19.

This clonotype showed up just once. Possible read error: a much larger clone is one base away. This chain uses TRBV6-1 with TRBJ2-5; a weak D match, TRBD1 (5 bases). This CDR3 is 15 amino acids long. V lost 2 bases and J 5 bases, leaving 15 bases between the germline ends. The germline CDR1 and CDR2 sequences are MNHNS and SASEGT. The CDR3 region is CASSERSDSRETQYF. The DNA of the CDR3 is TGTGCCAGCAGTGAACGGAGTGACAGTCGGGAGACCCAGTACTTC.

The V gene is TRBV7-9, the J gene TRBJ1-3; D gene unclear. The V and J ends lost 5 bases and 0 bases respectively, with 17 bases between them. Germline assignment: CDR1 SEHNR and CDR2 FQNEAQ (reference sequence). This CDR3 spans 17 amino acids. CDR3 in DNA: TGTGCCAGCAGCCCAGGACTGTCAATTAGCTCTGGAAACACCATATATTTT. The encoded protein is CASSPGLSISSGNTIYF.

This clonotype turned up a few times. The J gene is TRBJ2-3, the V gene TRBV28; 8 nucleotides line up with TRBD2. Trimming removed 5 bases from V and 3 bases from J; junction bases left unmatched: 16. The V gene's germline CDR1 is MDHEN and CDR2 SYDVKM. The CDR3 is 18 amino acids. The CDR3 sequence is CASSLYRGTRLRTDTQYF. CDR3 sequence (DNA): TGTGCCAGCAGTCTCTATAGGGGGACTAGATTGAGGACAGATACGCAGTATTTT.

This clonotype occurred a few times. The chain carries TRBV10-1 and TRBJ2-4; 9 nucleotides align to TRBD1. Germline values: CDR1 WNHNN, CDR2 SYGVQD (reference sequence). The CDR3 totals 16 residues. With V trimmed by 4 bases and J by 6 bases, 10 bases remained unmatched. DNA of the CDR3: TGCGCCAGCAGTGGCCCCCACAGGGGGCAGGTAAACATTCAGTACTTC. Amino acid sequence: CASSGPHRGQVNIQYF.

The chain is built from TRBV7-2 and TRBJ1-4; D not resolved. V lost 4 bases and J 12 bases, leaving 15 bases between the germline ends. The CDR3 is 13 residues long. Looked up from germline, CDR1 is SGHTA and CDR2 is FQGNSA. The DNA of the CDR3 is TGTGCCAGCAGCTCACGGCCTTCCCGGGAACTGTTTTTT. It yields the protein CASSSRPSRELFF.

The table lists this clonotype with a few counts. The chain uses TRBV19 and TRBJ2-7; no firm D call. The length of the CDR3 is 13 residues. From germline, CDR1 is LNHDA and CDR2 SQIVND (reference sequence). V gave up 3 bases and J gave up 4 bases, with 10 bases separating them. DNA of the CDR3: TGTGCCAGTAGTATGAAGGAAGAATACGAGCAGTACTTC. Its protein product is CASSMKEEYEQYF.

The CDR3 DNA is TGCAGTGCTAGTATTAGCGGGTCGGAGGGCACCGGGGAGCTGTTTTTT. Its translation is CSASISGSEGTGELFF. The rearrangement joins TRBV20-1 to TRBJ2-2; 7 bases match TRBD2. The germline V gene encodes CDR1 DFQATT and CDR2 SNEGSKA (reference sequence). The junction had 11 bases not matched to a gene; V was cut back by 3 bases and J by 4 bases. This CDR3 comprises 16 residues.

Only a few counts were recorded for this clonotype. The J gene is TRBJ2-7, the V gene TRBV6-1; the match to TRBD2 covers 7 bases. The trim removed 8 bases at V and 0 bases at J, leaving 13 bases unmatched. Germline V gene sequence: CDR1 MNHNS, CDR2 SASEGT. CDR3 length: 16 residues. The CDR3 nucleotides are TGTGCCAGCGGTCCTAGGGAGGGCCATTTCTCCTACGAGCAGTACTTC. Amino acids: CASGPREGHFSYEQYF.